The 14 T cell receptor beta chains presented below share a single source sample, sequenced in a study of OX40 agonist ivuxolimab in advanced cancers. Measured with immunoSEQ multiplex PCR; TCRdb has only the in-frame clones, and not every one. The sample lists some 32,000 clones, around 83% occurring once. This sample comprised CD4+ or CD8+ T cells sorted from blood, obtained in a trial of the OX40 agonist ivuxolimab. Source of these receptors: an adult with an advanced solid tumor such as melanoma, head and neck, liver or kidney cancer.

J is TRBJ1-5 and V is TRBV7-9; 9 bases map to TRBD1. This CDR3 spans 13 amino acids. Per the germline V gene, CDR1 is SEHNR and CDR2 is FQNEAQ (reference sequence). Unmatched junction bases numbered 5, after V lost 5 bases and J lost 9 bases. The CDR3: CASSEDRGTPQHF. CDR3 bases: TGTGCCAGCAGCGAGGACAGGGGCACGCCCCAGCATTTT.

The rearrangement links TRBV7-9 to TRBJ1-1, with D perhaps TRBD1 (5 bases). V lost 1 base and J lost 7, with 13 bases in between. CDR1 is SEHNR, CDR2 FQNEAQ, per germline (reference sequence). CDR3 length equals 14 residues. The chain's CDR3 is CASSLVLAGNEAFF. In nucleotides, the CDR3 is TGTGCCAGCAGCTTAGTCTTAGCAGGGAATGAAGCTTTCTTT.

The chain couples TRBV4-1 to TRBJ2-1; possible D gene TRBD2, 6 bases. CDR3 length: 14 residues. CDR1 is MGHRA, CDR2 YSYEKL, per germline. With 4 bases removed from V and 6 bases from J, the gap between germline ends came to 13 bases. This chain's CDR3 is CASSLSGTLNEQFF. Written as DNA, the CDR3 is TGCGCCAGCAGCCTTTCCGGGACTCTCAATGAGCAGTTCTTC.

Concerning this clone: This clone may be a read error of a much larger clone one base away. V gene TRBV25-1 combines with J gene TRBJ2-7; D gene ambiguous. Germline V lookup: CDR1 MGHDK, CDR2 SYGVNS. CDR3 length: 11 amino acids. CDR3 protein: CASSDSYERYF. As DNA, the CDR3 is TGTGCCAGCAGTGACTCCTACGAGCGGTACTTC.

This clone was counted a single time. The rearrangement uses TRBV28 and TRBJ1-2; D is ambiguous. The ends were cut back, 6 bases at V and 8 bases at J, with 16 bases in the middle. Germline loops: CDR1 MDHEN, CDR2 SYDVKM. The length of the CDR3 is 13 residues. DNA of the CDR3: TGTGCCAGCAGCCAAGACCACACTAGGGGCTACACCTTC. This translates into CASSQDHTRGYTF.

The chain recombines TRBV5-6 with TRBJ2-1; no firm D call. Germline CDR1 and CDR2: SGHDT and YYEEEE. CDR3 size: 13 residues. Trimming pared 0 bases from V and 5 bases from J, leaving 6 bases between. In DNA, the CDR3 is TGTGCCAGCAGCTTGGTGGCCGACAATGAGCAGTTCTTC. It yields the protein CASSLVADNEQFF.

As to this clone: Other DNA sequences within the sample encode an identical CDR3. This chain links TRBV9 with TRBJ1-1; no clear D. The CDR3 loop spans 13 amino acids. The V end was cut by 4 bases, the J end by 1 base, with 8 bases between. CDR1 SGDLS and CDR2 YYNGEE come from the germline V gene. CDR3 DNA sequence: TGTGCCAGCAGCTCAGGCGGGAACACTGAAGCTTTCTTT. Translation: CASSSGGNTEAFF. Full variable domain (remainder filled in from reference TRBV9 and TRBJ1-1): DSGVTQTPKHLITATGQRVTLRCSPRSGDLSVYWYQQSLDQGLQFLIQYYNGEERAKGNILERFSAQQFPDLHSELNLSSLELGDSALYFCASSSGGNTEAFFGQGTRLTVV.

The J gene is TRBJ1-6, the V gene TRBV27; perhaps TRBD1 as D (6 bases). This CDR3 comprises 16 residues. V was trimmed by 5 bases and J by 3 bases, leaving 14 bases between them. Per the germline V gene, CDR1 is MNHEY and CDR2 is SMNVEV (reference sequence). The CDR3 reads CASSRTANLYNSPLHF. The DNA of the CDR3 is TGTGCCAGCAGTAGGACAGCTAACCTCTATAATTCACCCCTCCACTTT.

The chain uses TRBV5-1 and TRBJ2-7; D uncertain. Germline loops: CDR1 SGHRS, CDR2 YFSETQ. V lost 3 bases and J lost 1, with 11 bases in between. The length of the CDR3 is 14 residues. CDR3 DNA sequence: TGCGCCAGCAGCTCCCTGACCTCTTCCTACGAGCAGTACTTC. It is translated as CASSSLTSSYEQYF.

This rearrangement joins TRBV4-1 to TRBJ2-7; a possible D gene is TRBD2 (6 bases). The CDR3 runs to 15 residues. The germline V gene encodes CDR1 MGHRA and CDR2 YSYEKL. Deletions cut 0 bases from V and 4 bases from J, with 13 bases between. CDR3 DNA: TGCGCCAGCAGCCAAGAATTGCCAGCGGGTTACGAGCAGTACTTC. It is translated as CASSQELPAGYEQYF.

This chain connects TRBV7-6 to TRBJ2-7; D not certain. Germline values: CDR1 SGHVS, CDR2 FNYEAQ. The CDR3 is made up of 12 amino acids. Between the trimmed V and J ends, which lost 3 bases and 3 bases, there was a span of 6 bases. CDR3 DNA: TGTGCCAGCAGCTTCAGTGGCTACGAGCAGTACTTC. Protein product: CASSFSGYEQYF.

The rearrangement links TRBV9 to TRBJ1-6; the D is unclear. This CDR3 comprises 16 residues. The ends were cut back, 5 bases at V and 4 bases at J, with 16 bases in the middle. Germline V gene lookup returns CDR1 SGDLS and CDR2 YYNGEE. CDR3 sequence reads: CASSPSGVEYNSPLHF. The CDR3 region has the DNA TGTGCCAGCAGTCCCTCGGGAGTAGAGTATAATTCACCCCTCCACTTT. Based on the CDR3 plus reference TRBV9 and TRBJ1-6, the full variable domain is DSGVTQTPKHLITATGQRVTLRCSPRSGDLSVYWYQQSLDQGLQFLIQYYNGEERAKGNILERFSAQQFPDLHSELNLSSLELGDSALYFCASSPSGVEYNSPLHFGNGTRLTVT.

The CDR3 reads CSVERDRANYGYTF. Written as DNA, the CDR3 is TGCAGCGTTGAGCGGGACAGGGCTAACTATGGCTACACCTTC. The rearrangement uses TRBV29-1 and TRBJ1-2, with 9 bases lining up with TRBD1. Germline CDR1 is SQVTM and CDR2 is ANQGSEA. This CDR3 is 14 amino acids long. V dropped 3 bases and J dropped 0; count of bases not matched to a gene: 2. Supplemented by reference TRBV29-1 and TRBJ1-2, the full variable domain reads SAVISQKPSRDICQRGTSLTIQCQVDSQVTMMFWYRQQPGQSLTLIATANQGSEATYESGFVIDKFPISRPNLTFSTLTVSNMSPEDSSIYLCSVERDRANYGYTFGSGTRLTVV.

This chain uses TRBV4-2 with TRBJ2-3, with 10 nucleotides matching TRBD2. Germline V gives CDR1 LGHNA, CDR2 YNFKEQ. The ends lost 4 bases at V and 2 bases at J; junction bases unmatched: 12. The CDR3 totals 18 residues. The DNA of the CDR3 is TGTGCCAGCAGCCTCCAACTTGTTAGCGGGGGGAACACAGATACGCAGTATTTT. This sequence encodes CASSLQLVSGGNTDTQYF.